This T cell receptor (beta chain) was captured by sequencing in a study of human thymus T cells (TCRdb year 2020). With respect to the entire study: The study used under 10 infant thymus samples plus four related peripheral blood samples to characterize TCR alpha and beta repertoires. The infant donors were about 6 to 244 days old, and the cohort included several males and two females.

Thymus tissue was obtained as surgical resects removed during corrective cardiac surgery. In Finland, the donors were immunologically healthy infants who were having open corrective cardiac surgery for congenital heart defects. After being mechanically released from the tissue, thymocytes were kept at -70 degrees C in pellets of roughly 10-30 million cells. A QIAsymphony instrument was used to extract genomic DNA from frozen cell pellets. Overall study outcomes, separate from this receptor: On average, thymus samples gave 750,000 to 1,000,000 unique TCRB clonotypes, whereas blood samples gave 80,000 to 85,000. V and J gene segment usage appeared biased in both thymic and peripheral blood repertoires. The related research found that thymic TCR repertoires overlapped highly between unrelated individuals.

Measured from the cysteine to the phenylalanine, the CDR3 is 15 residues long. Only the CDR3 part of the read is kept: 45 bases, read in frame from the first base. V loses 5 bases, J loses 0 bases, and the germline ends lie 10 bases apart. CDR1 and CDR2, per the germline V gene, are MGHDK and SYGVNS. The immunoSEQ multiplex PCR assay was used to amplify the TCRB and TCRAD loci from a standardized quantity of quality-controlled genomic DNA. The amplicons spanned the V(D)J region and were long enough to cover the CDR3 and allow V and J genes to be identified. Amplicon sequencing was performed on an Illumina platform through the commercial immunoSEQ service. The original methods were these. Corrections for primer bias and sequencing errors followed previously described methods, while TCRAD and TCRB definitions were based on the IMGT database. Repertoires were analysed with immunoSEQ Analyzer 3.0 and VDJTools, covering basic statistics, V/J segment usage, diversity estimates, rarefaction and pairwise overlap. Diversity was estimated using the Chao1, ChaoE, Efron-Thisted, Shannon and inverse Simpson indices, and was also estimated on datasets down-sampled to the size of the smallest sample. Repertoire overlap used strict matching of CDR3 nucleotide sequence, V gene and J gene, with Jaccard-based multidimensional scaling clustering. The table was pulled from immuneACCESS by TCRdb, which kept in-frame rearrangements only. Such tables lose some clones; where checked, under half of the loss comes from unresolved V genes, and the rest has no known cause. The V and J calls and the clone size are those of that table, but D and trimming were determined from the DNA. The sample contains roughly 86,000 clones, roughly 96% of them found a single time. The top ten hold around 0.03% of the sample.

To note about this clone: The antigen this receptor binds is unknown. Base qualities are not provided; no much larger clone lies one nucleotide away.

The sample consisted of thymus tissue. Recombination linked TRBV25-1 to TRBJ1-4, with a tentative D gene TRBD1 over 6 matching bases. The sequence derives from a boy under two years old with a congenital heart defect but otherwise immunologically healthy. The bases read TGTGCCAGCAGTAGGGGGGAGCCAACTAATGAAAAACTGTTTTTT. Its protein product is CASSRGEPTNEKLFF.